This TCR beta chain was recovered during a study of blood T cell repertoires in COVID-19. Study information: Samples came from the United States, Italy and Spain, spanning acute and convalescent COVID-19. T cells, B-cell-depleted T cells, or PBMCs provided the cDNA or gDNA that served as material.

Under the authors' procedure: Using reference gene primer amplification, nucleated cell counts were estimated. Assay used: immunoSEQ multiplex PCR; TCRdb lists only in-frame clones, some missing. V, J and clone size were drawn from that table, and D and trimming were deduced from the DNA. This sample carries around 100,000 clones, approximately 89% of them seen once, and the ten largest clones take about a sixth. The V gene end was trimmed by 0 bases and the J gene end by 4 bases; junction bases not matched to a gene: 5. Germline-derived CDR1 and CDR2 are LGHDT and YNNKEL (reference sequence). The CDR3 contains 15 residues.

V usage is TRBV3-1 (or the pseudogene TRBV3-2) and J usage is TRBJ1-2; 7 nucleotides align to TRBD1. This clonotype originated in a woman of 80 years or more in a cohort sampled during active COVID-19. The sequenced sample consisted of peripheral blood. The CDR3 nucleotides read TGTGCCAGCAGCCAAGAACCCGGGACAGTCTATGGCTACACCTTC. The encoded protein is CASSQEPGTVYGYTF.